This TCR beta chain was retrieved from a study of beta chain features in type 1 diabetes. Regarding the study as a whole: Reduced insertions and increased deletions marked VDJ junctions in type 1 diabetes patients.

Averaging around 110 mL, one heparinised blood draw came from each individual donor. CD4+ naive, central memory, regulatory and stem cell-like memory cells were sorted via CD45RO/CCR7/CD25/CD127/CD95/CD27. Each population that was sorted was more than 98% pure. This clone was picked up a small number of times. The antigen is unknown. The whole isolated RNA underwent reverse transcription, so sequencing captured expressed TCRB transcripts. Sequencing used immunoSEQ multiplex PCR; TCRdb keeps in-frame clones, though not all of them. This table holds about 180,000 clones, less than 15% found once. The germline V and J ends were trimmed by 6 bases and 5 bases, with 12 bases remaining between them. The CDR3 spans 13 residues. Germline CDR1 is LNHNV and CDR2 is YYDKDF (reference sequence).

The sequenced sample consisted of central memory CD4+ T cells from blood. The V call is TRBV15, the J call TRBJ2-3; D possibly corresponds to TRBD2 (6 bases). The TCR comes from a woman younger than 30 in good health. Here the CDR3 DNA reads TGTGCCACCAGTTCGGGAGAGGGAGATACGCAGTATTTT. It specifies CATSSGEGDTQYF. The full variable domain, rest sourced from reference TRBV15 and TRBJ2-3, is DAMVIQNPRYQVTQFGKPVTLSCSQTLNHNVMYWYQQKSSQAPKLLFHYYDKDFNNEADTPDNFQSRRPNTSFCFLDIRSPGLGDTAMYLCATSSGEGDTQYFGPGTRLTVL.